Below, 7 T cell receptor beta chains from the same sample are listed, as sequenced in a study of CD8 T cells in Susac syndrome (dated by TCRdb to between 2018 and 2021). Library construction relied on the immunoSEQ multiplex PCR assay. RNA was extracted using the RNeasy kit, and roughly 0.45 to 1 ug of the RNA was reverse transcribed with random hexamers. The public reads were quality trimmed at Q25 with fastp and then assembled into clones with MiXCR by TCRdb, keeping productive beta chains. Each CDR3 protein gets just one entry, which takes the most common genes and DNA from the rows behind it. The sample profile shows 300,000 to 350,000 distinct CDR3 sequences; about 91% of them were found once. Jointly, the top ten make up approximately 0.065% of the sample. Sequenced: CD4+ T cells from PBMCs. All receptors come from a human donor with multiple sclerosis.

CDR3: CASSRVRLAGGINEQFF. CDR3 nucleotide sequence: TGTGCCAGTAGTCGTGTTCGCCTAGCGGGAGGTATTAATGAGCAGTTCTTC. V is TRBV19 and J is TRBJ2-1; TRBD2 agrees at 11 bases. The CDR3 has 17 amino acids. The V gene end was trimmed by 5 bases and the J gene end by 7 bases; junction bases not matched to a gene: 13. Germline-derived CDR1 and CDR2 are LNHDA and SQIVND (reference sequence). Together with reference TRBV19 and TRBJ2-1, the CDR3 gives the full variable domain: DGGITQSPKYLFRKEGQNVTLSCEQNLNHDAMYWYRQDPGQGLRLIYYSQIVNDFQKGDIAEGYSVSREKKESFPLTVTSAQKNPTAFYLCASSRVRLAGGINEQFFGPGTRLTVL.

The chain uses TRBV29-1 and TRBJ1-2, with D unclear. The CDR3 totals 17 residues. Trimming pared 0 bases from V and 4 bases from J, leaving 21 bases between. From germline, CDR1 is SQVTM and CDR2 ANQGSEA. CDR3 amino acids: CSVEDPWTETTSYGYTF. As DNA, the CDR3 is TGCAGCGTTGAAGATCCATGGACTGAGACCACCTCCTATGGCTACACCTTC.

On this clonotype itself: At one boundary the junction diverges from the germline segment, which might be a read error. The chain links TRBV19 to TRBJ1-4; D uncertain. Germline-derived CDR1 and CDR2 are LNHDA and SQIVND (reference sequence). The CDR3 consists of 12 residues. The CDR3 loop is CASSMVRAPSNF. In DNA form, the CDR3 reads TGTGCCAGTAGTATGGTTCGAGCTCCGTCTAATTTT. Complete variable domain (other parts from reference TRBV19 and TRBJ1-4): DGGITQSPKYLFRKEGQNVTLSCEQNLNHDAMYWYRQDPGQGLRLIYYSQIVNDFQKGDIAEGYSVSREKKESFPLTVTSAQKNPTAFYLCASSMVRAPSNFGSGTQLSVL.

The rearrangement links TRBV18 to TRBJ2-2; D unclear. This CDR3 region has 16 residues. CDR1 and CDR2 from the germline V gene are KGHSH and LQKENI. Trimming took off 2 bases at V and 4 bases at J, with 14 bases between the two ends. The CDR3 loop is CASSPSSPSATGELFF. DNA of the CDR3: TGTGCCAGCTCACCAAGCTCTCCATCCGCCACCGGGGAGCTGTTTTTT.

The chain is built from TRBV19 and TRBJ2-5; 8 bases line up with TRBD2. Germline V lookup: CDR1 LNHDA, CDR2 SQIVND (reference sequence). With V trimmed by 0 bases and J by 0 bases, 9 bases remained unmatched. There are 18 residues in the CDR3. CDR3: CASSIDRVASGHQETQYF. For the CDR3, the DNA is TGTGCCAGTAGTATAGATCGGGTGGCTAGCGGGCACCAAGAGACCCAGTACTTC.

The chain recombines TRBV5-1 with TRBJ2-1, with a tentative D call TRBD1 (5 bases). CDR1 and CDR2 from the germline V gene are SGHRS and YFSETQ. This CDR3 contains 15 residues. With 5 bases removed from V and 7 bases from J, the gap between germline ends came to 19 bases. This chain's CDR3 is CASRIGARSHNEQFF. The CDR3 region has the DNA TGCGCCAGCAGGATTGGGGCGCGGAGCCATAATGAGCAGTTCTTC.

The chain recombines TRBV12-3 or TRBV12-4 with TRBJ2-5, with D possibly being TRBD1 (7 bases). This CDR3 contains 14 residues. Trimming pared 5 bases from V and 4 bases from J, leaving 14 bases between. CDR3 DNA: TGTGCCAGCAGTACCCACAGGGGAGGAGAGACCCAGTACTTC. It specifies CASSTHRGGETQYF.